The T cell receptor (beta chain) described here comes from a study of regulatory T cells in long-lasting Graves disease. Findings of the study overall: Persistent Graves' cases showed lower TCR diversity than newly diagnosed cases.

The germline V gene encodes CDR1 SGHDN and CDR2 FVKESK. Trimming took off 1 base at V and 5 bases at J, with 6 bases between the two ends. The CDR3 contains 13 residues. Construction of TCR beta libraries relied on iRepertoire HTBI primers and on Arm-PCR targeting CDR3 regions. Original processing methods: From all samples, identification returned approximately 14 TRBJ and 60 to 80 TRBV segments. TCRdb itself ran the multiplex PCR reads through MiXCR, one entry per CDR3 protein. What appears here as the V and J calls and clone size reflects TCRdb's work, not the paper's. The profile shows a few hundred thousand distinct CDR3 sequences, 20% to 25% of them singletons. Turning to this clonotype: Its antigen is not identified.

Time point: persistent/refractory GD, antithyroid drugs over 5 years with positive TRAb. Following extraction of RNA from PBMCs, that RNA was used to make the TCR library. The patients were drawn from one endocrinology department in Xi'an, China. Roughly 9 milliliters of peripheral blood were taken and placed in EDTA tubes. The chain uses TRBV14 and TRBJ1-5; D remains ambiguous. The clonotype originates from a female donor with Graves disease. The specimen was peripheral blood mononuclear cells (PBMCs), collected when the disease was refractory, from a patient treated with antithyroid drugs. CDR3 amino acids: CASSQGPYQPQHF. CDR3 nucleotides: TGTGCCAGCAGCCAAGGGCCCTATCAGCCCCAGCATTTT.